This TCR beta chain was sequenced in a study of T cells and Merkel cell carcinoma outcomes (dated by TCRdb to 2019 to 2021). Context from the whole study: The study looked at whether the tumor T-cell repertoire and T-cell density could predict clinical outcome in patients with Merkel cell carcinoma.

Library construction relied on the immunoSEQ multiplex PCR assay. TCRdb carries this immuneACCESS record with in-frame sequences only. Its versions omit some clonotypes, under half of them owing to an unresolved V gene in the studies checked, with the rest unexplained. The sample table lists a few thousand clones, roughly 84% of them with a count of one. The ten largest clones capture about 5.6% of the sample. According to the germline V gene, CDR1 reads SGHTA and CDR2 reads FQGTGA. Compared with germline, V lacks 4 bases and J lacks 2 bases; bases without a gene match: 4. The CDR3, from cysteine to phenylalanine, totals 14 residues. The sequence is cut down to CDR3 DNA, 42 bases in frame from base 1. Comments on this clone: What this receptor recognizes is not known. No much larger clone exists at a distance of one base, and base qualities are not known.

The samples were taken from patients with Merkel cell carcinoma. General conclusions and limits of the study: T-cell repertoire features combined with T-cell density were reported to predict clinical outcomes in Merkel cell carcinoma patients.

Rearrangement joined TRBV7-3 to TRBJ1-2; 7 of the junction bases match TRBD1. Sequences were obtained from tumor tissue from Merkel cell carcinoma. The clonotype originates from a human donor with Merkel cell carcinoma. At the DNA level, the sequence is TGTGCCAGCAGCTCCCTGGGACAGAACTATGGCTACACCTTC. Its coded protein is CASSSLGQNYGYTF.